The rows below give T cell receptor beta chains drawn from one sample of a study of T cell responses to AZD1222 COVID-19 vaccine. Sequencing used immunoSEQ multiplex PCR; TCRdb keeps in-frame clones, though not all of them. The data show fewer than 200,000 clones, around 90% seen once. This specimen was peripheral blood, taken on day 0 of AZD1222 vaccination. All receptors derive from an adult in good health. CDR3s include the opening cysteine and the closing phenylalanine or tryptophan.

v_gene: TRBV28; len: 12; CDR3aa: CASSLQGLEAFF
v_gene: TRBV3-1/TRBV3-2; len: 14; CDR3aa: CASSQLTETYEQYF
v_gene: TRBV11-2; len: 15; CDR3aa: CASSPRQGWGYGYTF
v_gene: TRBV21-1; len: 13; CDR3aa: CASSGRQTYEQYF
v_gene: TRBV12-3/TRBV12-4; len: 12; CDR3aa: CASSFGFQPQHF
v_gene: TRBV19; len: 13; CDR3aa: CASSMSGVYEQYF
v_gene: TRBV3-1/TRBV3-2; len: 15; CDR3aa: CASSQLLRRGIEAFF
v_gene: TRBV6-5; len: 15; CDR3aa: CASSPDRASYNEQFF
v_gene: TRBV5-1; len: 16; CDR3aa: CASSSATSGSSGELFF
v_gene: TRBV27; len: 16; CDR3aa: CASTRAGISSTDTQYF
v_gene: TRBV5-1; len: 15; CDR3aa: CASSLDQGGNSPLHF
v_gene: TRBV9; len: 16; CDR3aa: CASSVDLGDPNYGYTF
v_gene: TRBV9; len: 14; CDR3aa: CASSVGGSLYEQYF
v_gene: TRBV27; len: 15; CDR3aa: CASSPLTALPTEAFF
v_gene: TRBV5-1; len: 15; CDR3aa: CASRASGSKIDEQYF